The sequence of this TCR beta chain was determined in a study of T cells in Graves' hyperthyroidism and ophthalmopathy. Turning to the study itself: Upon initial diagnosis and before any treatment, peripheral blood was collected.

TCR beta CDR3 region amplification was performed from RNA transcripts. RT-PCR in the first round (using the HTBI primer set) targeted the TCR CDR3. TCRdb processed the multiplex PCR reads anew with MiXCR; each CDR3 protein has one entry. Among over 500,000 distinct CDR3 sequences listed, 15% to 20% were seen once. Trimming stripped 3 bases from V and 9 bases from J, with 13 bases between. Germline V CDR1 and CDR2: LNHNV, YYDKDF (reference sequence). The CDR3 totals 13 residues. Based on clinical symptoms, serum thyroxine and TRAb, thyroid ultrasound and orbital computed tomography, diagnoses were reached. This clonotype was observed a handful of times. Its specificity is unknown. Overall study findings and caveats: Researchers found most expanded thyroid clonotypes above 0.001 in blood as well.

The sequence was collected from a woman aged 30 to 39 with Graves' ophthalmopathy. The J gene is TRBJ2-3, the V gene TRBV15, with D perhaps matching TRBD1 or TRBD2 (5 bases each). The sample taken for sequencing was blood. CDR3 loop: CATSRGAWDTQYF. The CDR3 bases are TGTGCCACCAGCAGGGGAGCATGGGACACGCAGTATTTT.